This T cell receptor beta chain came from a study of beta chain features in type 1 diabetes (dated by TCRdb to the late 2010s). Concerning the study at large: Mean age, gender distribution, total cell number and subset yield were not different between patients and healthy donors. Whereas all 30 or so donors provided naive and central memory subsets, regulatory and stem cell-like memory subsets were isolated from just 8 patients and about 8 healthy donors. The study compared the TCRB repertoires of sorted circulating CD4+ T cell subsets in recently diagnosed type 1 diabetes patients with those in matched healthy donors. A total of 90 million to 130 million sorted cells were examined across all samples, and a strong correlation was observed between cell number per subset and RNA yield.

Each donor gave one peripheral blood draw, roughly 120 mL on average, collected into heparinised tubes. Naive, central memory, regulatory and stem cell-like memory CD4+ T cells were sorted on a BD FACSAria II using a panel including CD45RO, CCR7, CD25, CD127, CD95 and CD27. Purity was above 98% for every sorted population. Right away, PBMCs were isolated by Lymphoprep density gradient centrifugation and were stained directly, with no culture step. Samples were stained and sorted in pairs, with one healthy donor and one patient per experiment, so that batch effects were minimized. This clone turned up a few times. The clone's antigen remains unknown. No base qualities exist here, and no much larger clone lies one base off it. The High Capacity cDNA Reverse Transcription Kit was used to reverse transcribe all of the isolated RNA, meaning that expressed TCRB transcripts were what got sequenced. Deep immunoSEQ sequencing was applied to naive, central memory and regulatory T cell samples, giving an average of around 3.4 million total reads per sample. Sorted cells were lysed in RLT buffer, and RNA was extracted using DNase-treated RNeasy Micro or Mini kits according to cell number. Each cell subset was processed on its own to prevent cross-contamination, while patient and healthy donor samples were processed together. The immunoSEQ multiplex PCR was used to amplify TCRB sequences from cDNA, generating 87-bp fragments that spanned the CDR3 region. Sequencing of the amplicons was done on the Illumina HiSeq platform. The study's processing was this. PCR bias was computationally corrected using synthetic template baselines, reads within Hamming distance 2 were collapsed, and singletons that could not be merged were discarded. Reads were aligned against IMGT to assign V, D and J genes, CDR3 length and insertions or deletions at six rearrangement sites. Clonotype counts were normalized to sorted cell number within each subset before computing true diversity and Gini coefficients with the tcR R package. The overlap coefficient, calculated on TCRB nucleotide sequences, was used to measure repertoire sharing. TCRdb holds this immuneACCESS table with in-frame rearrangements only. Some clones are missing; in checked studies, unresolved V genes explain under half, and the rest has no known cause. V, J and clone size are those of that table, while D and trimming were read from the DNA. In all, the sample holds around 180,000 clones, and less than 10% of those were seen once. The top ten hold 0.5% of the sample.

Study-level results and caveats: Shorter templates might have been favored by PCR, but patient and control samples were amplified and corrected together, so both groups would have been affected equally by any skew. Sequencing cDNA rather than genomic DNA could over-represent highly expressing activated cells, although activation and CD3 levels did not differ between groups. Naive, central memory and regulatory TCRB repertoires appeared more similar among patients than among healthy donors. Fewer insertions and more nucleotide deletions at VDJ recombination sites were observed in patients with type 1 diabetes, implying thymic rearrangement abnormalities. In all four CD4+ subsets, TCRB CDR3 length was moderately but significantly shorter in type 1 diabetes patients. HLA sub-analyses involved small numbers of individuals, so any influence of HLA type on TCRB rearrangement remained unresolved.

Ends trimmed: V by 1 base, J by 10 bases; bases unmatched to a gene: 5. Inclusive of the bounding cysteine and phenylalanine, the CDR3 is 15 residues long. Here the CDR3 DNA is all that survives: 45 bases in frame from base 1. The germline V gene yields LGHNT for CDR1 and FRNRAP for CDR2. This clonotype was sampled from a man aged 18-30 years with type 1 diabetes. In this chain, TRBV12-5 is recombined with TRBJ2-1; 12 bases in the junction line up with TRBD2. The sequenced sample consisted of central memory CD4+ T cells from blood. The base sequence is TGTGCTAGTGGTTTGGGACTAGCGGGGGAGAGGGAGCAGTTCTTC. The translation is CASGLGLAGEREQFF.